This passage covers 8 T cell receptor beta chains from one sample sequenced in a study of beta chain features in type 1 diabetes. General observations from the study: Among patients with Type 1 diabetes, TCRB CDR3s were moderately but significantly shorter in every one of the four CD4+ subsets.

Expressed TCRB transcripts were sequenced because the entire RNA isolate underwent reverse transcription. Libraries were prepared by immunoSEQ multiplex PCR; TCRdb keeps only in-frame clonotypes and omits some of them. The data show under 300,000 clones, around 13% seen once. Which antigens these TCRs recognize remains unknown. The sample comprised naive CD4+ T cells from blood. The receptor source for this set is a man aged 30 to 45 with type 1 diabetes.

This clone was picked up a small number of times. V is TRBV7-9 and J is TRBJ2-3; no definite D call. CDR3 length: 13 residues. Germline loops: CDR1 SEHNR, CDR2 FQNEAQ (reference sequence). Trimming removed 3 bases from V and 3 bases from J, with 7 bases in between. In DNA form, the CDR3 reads TGTGCCAGCAGCTTGTCAGGAACAGATACGCAGTATTTT. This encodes CASSLSGTDTQYF. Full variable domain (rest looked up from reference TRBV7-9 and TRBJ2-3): DTGVSQNPRHKITKRGQNVTFRCDPISEHNRLYWYRQTLGQGPEFLTYFQNEAQLEKSRLLSDRFSAERPKGSFSTLEIQRTEQGDSAMYLCASSLSGTDTQYFGPGTRLTVL.

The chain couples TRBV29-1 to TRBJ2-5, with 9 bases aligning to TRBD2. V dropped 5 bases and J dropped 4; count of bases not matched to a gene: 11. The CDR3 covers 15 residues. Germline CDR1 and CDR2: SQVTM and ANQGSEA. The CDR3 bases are TGCAGCGTTACCCTTTCTCGGGGACTAGCAGAGACCCAGTACTTC. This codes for CSVTLSRGLAETQYF.

CDR3 region: CASSLAGGGGGRDEQFF. CDR3 sequence (DNA): TGTGCCAGCAGCTTAGCGGGTGGCGGAGGGGGCAGGGATGAGCAGTTCTTC. This sequence joins TRBV7-8 and TRBJ2-1; weak D call: TRBD1 (7 bases). Trimming shortened V by 0 bases and J by 8 bases, and 20 bases separated the two germline ends. CDR3 length equals 17 residues. CDR1 SGHVS and CDR2 FQNEAQ come from the germline V gene.

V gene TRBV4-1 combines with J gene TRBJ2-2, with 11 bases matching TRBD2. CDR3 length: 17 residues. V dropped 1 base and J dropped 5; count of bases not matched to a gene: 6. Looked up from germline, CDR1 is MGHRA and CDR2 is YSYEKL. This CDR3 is CASSQAPSGRSTGELFF. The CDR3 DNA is TGCGCCAGCAGCCAAGCCCCTAGCGGGAGGTCGACCGGGGAGCTGTTTTTT.

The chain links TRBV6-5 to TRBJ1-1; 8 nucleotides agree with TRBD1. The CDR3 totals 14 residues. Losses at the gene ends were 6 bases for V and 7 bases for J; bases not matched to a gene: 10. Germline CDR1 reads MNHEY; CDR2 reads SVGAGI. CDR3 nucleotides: TGTGCCAGCAGGACACAGGGGGATACGCTTGAAGCTTTCTTT. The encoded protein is CASRTQGDTLEAFF.

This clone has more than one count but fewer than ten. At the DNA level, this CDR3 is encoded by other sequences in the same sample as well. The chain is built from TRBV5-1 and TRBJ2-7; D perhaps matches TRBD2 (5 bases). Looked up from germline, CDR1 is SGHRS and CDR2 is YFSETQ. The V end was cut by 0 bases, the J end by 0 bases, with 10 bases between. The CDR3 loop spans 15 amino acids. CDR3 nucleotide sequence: TGCGCCAGCAGCTTGGCCCCGGGGAGCTCCTACGAGCAGTACTTC. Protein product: CASSLAPGSSYEQYF.

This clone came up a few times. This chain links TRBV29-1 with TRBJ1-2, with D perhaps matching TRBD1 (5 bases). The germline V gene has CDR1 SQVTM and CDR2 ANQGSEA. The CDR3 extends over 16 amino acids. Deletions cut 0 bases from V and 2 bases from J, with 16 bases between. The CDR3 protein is CSVEDQGLTGNYGYTF. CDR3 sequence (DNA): TGCAGCGTTGAAGATCAGGGCCTAACAGGAAACTATGGCTACACCTTC.

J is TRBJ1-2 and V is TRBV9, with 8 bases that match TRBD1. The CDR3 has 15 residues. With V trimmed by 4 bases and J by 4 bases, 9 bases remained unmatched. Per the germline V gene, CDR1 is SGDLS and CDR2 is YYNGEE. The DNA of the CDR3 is TGTGCCAGCAGCCCATCACCGGGACAGGCCTATGGCTACACCTTC. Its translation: CASSPSPGQAYGYTF. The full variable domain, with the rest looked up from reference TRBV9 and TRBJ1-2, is DSGVTQTPKHLITATGQRVTLRCSPRSGDLSVYWYQQSLDQGLQFLIQYYNGEERAKGNILERFSAQQFPDLHSELNLSSLELGDSALYFCASSPSPGQAYGYTFGSGTRLTVV.